This T cell receptor (beta chain) stems from a study of OX40 agonist ivuxolimab in advanced cancers. The CDR3 has 15 amino acids. Trimming took 4 bases from V and 7 from J; bases not matched to a gene: 6. The V gene's germline CDR1 is SEHNR and CDR2 FQNEAQ (reference sequence). Data came from immunoSEQ multiplex PCR; TCRdb stores just in-frame clones and leaves some out. The repertoire holds about 77,000 clones, roughly 90% seen once, with over 2.5% in the top ten. The chain couples TRBV7-9 to TRBJ1-6, with TRBD1 matching over 8 bases. This receptor was identified in an adult with an advanced solid tumor such as melanoma, head and neck, liver or kidney cancer. The material was CD4+ or CD8+ T cells sorted from blood, obtained in a trial of the OX40 agonist ivuxolimab. Written as DNA, the CDR3 is TGTGCCAGCAGCTCTGGACAGGGAGGAAATTCACCCCTCCACTTT. It is translated as CASSSGQGGNSPLHF.